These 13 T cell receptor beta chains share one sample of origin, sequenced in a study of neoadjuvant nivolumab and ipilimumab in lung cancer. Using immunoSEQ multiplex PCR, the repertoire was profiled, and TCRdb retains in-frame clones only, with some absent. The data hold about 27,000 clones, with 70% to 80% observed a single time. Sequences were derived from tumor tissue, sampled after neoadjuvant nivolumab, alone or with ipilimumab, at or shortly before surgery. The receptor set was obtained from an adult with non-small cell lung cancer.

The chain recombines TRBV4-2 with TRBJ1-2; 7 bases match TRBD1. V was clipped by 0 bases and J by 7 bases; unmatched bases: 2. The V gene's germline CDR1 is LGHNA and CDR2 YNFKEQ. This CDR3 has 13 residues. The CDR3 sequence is CASSQERGLGYTF. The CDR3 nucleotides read TGTGCCAGCAGCCAAGAAAGGGGGCTTGGCTACACCTTC.

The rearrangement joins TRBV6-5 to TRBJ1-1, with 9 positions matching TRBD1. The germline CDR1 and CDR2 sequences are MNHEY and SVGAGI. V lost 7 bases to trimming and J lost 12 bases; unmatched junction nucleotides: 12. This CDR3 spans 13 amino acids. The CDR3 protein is CASNRRDRAVPFF. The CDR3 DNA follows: TGTGCCAGCAACAGAAGGGACAGGGCCGTGCCTTTCTTT.

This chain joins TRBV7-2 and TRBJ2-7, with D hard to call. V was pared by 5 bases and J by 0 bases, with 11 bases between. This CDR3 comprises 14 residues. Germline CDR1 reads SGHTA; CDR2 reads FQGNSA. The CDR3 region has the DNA TGTGCCAGCAGCCCGCATCCTTCCTCCTACGAGCAGTACTTC. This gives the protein CASSPHPSSYEQYF.

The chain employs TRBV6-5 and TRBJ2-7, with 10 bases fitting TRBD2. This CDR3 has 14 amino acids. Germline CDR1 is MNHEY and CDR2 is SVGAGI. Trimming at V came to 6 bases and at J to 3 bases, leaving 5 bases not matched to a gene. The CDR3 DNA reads TGTGCCAGCAGCGTCGCTAGCGGGGGCTACGAGCAGTACTTC. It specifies CASSVASGGYEQYF.

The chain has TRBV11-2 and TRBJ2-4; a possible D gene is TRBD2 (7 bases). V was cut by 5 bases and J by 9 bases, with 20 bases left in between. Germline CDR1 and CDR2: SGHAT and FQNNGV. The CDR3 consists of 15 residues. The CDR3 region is CASSPGGGALGIQYF. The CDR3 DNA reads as TGTGCCAGCAGCCCTGGTGGGGGGGCCTTGGGCATTCAGTACTTC.

CDR3: CASSTGVAADTQYF. The CDR3 nucleotides read TGCGCCAGCAGCACCGGGGTAGCCGCAGATACGCAGTATTTT. The chain employs TRBV5-1 and TRBJ2-3; a weak D match, TRBD2 (5 bases). V shed 4 bases and J shed 4 bases, with 13 bases lying between them. The CDR3 has 14 residues. Germline CDR1 SGHRS, CDR2 YFSETQ.

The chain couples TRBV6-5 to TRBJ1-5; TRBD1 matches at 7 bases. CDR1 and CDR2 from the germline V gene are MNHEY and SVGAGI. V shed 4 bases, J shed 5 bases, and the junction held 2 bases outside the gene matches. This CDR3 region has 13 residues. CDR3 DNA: TGTGCCAGCAGTTTTGACAGGGATCAGCCCCAGCATTTT. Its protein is CASSFDRDQPQHF.

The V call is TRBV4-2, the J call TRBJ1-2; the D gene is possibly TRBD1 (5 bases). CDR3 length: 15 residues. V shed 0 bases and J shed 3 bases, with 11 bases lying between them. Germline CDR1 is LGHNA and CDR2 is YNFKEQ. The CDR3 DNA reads TGTGCCAGCAGCCAAGACGGGGGGGTTTACTATGGCTACACCTTC. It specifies CASSQDGGVYYGYTF.

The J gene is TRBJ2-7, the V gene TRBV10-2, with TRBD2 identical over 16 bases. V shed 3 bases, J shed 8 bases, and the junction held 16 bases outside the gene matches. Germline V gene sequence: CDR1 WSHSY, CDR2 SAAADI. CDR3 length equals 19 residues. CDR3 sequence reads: CASSDPVGLAGGPTFQQYF. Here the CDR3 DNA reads TGCGCCAGCAGTGACCCCGTGGGACTAGCGGGGGGGCCAACCTTCCAGCAGTACTTC.

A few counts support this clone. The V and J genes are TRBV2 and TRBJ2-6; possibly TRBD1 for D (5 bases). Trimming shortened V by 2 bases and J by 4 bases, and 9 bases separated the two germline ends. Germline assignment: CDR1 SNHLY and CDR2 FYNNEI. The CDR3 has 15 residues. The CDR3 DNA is TGTGCCAGCAGTGAACAGGGTCTGGGGGCCAACGTCCTGACTTTC. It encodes CASSEQGLGANVLTF.

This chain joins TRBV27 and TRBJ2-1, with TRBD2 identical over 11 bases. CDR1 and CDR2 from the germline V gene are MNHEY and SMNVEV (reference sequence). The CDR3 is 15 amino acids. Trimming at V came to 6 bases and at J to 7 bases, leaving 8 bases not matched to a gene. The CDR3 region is CASSLAGGRRNEQFF. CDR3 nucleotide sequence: TGTGCCAGCAGCTTAGCGGGGGGGCGGCGGAATGAGCAGTTCTTC.

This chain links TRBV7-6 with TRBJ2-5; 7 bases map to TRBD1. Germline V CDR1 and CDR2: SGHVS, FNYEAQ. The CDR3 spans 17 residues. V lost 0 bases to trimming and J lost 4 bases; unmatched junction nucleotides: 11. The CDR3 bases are TGTGCCAGCAGCTTAGCGCGGTGGACAGGCCGGGGAGAGACCCAGTACTTC. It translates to CASSLARWTGRGETQYF.

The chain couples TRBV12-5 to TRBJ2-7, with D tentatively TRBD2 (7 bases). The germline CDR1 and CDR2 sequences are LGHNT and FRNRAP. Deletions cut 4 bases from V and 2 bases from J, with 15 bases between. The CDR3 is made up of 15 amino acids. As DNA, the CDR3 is TGTGCTAGTGGTTGGGGGGGGACAAGTACCTACGAGCAGTACTTC. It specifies CASGWGGTSTYEQYF.